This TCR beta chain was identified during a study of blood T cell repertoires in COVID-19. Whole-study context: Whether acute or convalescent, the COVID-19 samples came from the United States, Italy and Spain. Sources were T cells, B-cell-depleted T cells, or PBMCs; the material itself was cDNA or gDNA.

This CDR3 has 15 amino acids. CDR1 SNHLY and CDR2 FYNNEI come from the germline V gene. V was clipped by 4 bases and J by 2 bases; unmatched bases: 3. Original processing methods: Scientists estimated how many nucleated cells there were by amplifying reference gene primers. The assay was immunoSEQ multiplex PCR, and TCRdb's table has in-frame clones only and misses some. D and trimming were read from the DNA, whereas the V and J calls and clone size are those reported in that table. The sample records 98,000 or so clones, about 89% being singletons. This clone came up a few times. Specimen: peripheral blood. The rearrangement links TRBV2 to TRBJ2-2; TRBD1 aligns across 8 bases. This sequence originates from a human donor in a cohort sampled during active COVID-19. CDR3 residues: CASSGQGINTGELFF. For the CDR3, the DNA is TGTGCCAGCAGTGGACAGGGGATAAACACCGGGGAGCTGTTTTTT.